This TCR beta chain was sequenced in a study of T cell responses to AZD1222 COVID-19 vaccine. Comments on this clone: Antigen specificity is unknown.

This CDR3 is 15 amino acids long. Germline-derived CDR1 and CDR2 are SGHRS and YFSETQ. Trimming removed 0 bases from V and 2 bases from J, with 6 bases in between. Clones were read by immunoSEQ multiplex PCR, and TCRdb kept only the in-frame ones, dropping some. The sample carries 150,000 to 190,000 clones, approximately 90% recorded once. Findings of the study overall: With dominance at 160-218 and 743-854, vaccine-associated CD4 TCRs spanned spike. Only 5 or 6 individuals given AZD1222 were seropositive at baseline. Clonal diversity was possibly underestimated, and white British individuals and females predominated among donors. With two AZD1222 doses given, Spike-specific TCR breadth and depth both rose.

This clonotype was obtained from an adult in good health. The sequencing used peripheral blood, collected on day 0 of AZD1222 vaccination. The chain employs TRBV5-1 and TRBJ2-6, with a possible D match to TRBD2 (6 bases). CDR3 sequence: CASSLAGAGANVLTF. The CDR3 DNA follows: TGCGCCAGCAGCTTGGCGGGGGCTGGGGCCAACGTCCTGACTTTC.